The rows below give T cell receptor beta chains drawn from one sample of a study of CD8 T cells in Susac syndrome. MiXCR, run by TCRdb on the immunoSEQ multiplex PCR reads, gives a single entry per CDR3 protein. The table records around 180,000 distinct CDR3 sequences, nearly 97% of them present only once. Material: CD4+ T cells from PBMCs. These receptors came from a human donor with multiple sclerosis. Both conserved end residues are trimmed from each CDR3. Fields, in order: V gene, CDR3 protein.

>TRBV20-1
SATGLASNTGELF
>TRBV29-1
SVEVRQASTDTQY
>TRBV28
ASRPPLGRETNYGYT
>TRBV6-6
ASSYPGEGRGYT
>TRBV30
AWDRGTNVLT
>TRBV7-9
ASSLARTGNYEQY
>TRBV7-2
ASSLAVTTIYEQY
>TRBV15
ATSRDPGRIYEQY
>TRBV24-1
ATSDSTGSNQPQH
>TRBV20-1
SARPLANTGELF
>TRBV20-1
SVRDLSSETQY
>TRBV9
ASSPGGPHTEAF
>TRBV25-1
ASRGQGVGEQY
>TRBV3-1
ASSHLQVHGYT
>TRBV30
AWSVGSAGEDTQY
>TRBV11-2
ASSPRLAGVETQY
>TRBV4-2
ASSPTVNTEAF
>TRBV7-9
ASSFQQGFYEQY
>TRBV5-6
ASSPTGGLRGSPLH
>TRBV29-1
SVERGGGDEQF
>TRBV30
ATGTMPYEQY
>TRBV6-1
ASSEEWPTDTQY
>TRBV2
ASREELPNQPQH
>TRBV5-1
ASSVGYEQY
>TRBV29-1
SVVPFTGNTEAF
>TRBV28
ASSRTGLYGYT
>TRBV27
ASSSLGGPNEKLF
>TRBV20-1
SPVAGRSTDTQY
>TRBV12-3/TRBV12-4
ASSLIDRNNSPLH
>TRBV7-7
ASSVQGGNEQF
>TRBV6-5
ASSYLQGGRYEQY
>TRBV29-1
SVDASGIYNEQF
>TRBV29-1
SGADELSYGYT
>TRBV9
ASSVAVDSGNTIY
>TRBV2
ASRTGNTIY
>TRBV2
ASLAGTYQETQY
>TRBV19
ASSRRGRQPQH
>TRBV6-6
ASSIGQGDNSPLH
>TRBV30
AWRGGNPYEQY
>TRBV29-1
SARQGPVEAF
>TRBV7-9
AGGGSEQY
>TRBV11-2
ASSLDRELF
>TRBV30
AWNREVNTGELF
>TRBV4-2
ASSPKGQEGYEQY
>TRBV24-1
ATSDLRDTEAF
>TRBV5-1
ASSLENRGAYGYT
>TRBV20-1
SARAPTGQGYEQY
>TRBV27
ASSWGGLGTYEQY
>TRBV28
ASSLGRVSEQF
>TRBV5-1
ASSLSLAGGSSYEQY
>TRBV30
AWTTPGLAGGHTGELF
>TRBV6-5
ASSLTGGRNTEAF
>TRBV28
ASSPGGLGEQY
>TRBV27
ASSSGGALPYNEQF
>TRBV30
AHSKGRANTEAF
>TRBV11-1
ASSFLASTDTQY
>TRBV6-6
ASSYGGGAGGSEAF